Listed below are T cell receptor beta chains from one sample, sequenced in a study of T-cell memory formation after mild COVID-19. TCRdb passed the 5' RACE reads through MiXCR, listing each CDR3 protein once. The table has about 350,000 distinct CDR3 sequences, roughly 13% seen once. The specimen was PBMCs or a T cell subset sorted from them (not recorded which). Every receptor here comes from a man younger than 35 who had mild COVID-19 (a few samples of this study predate the infection). Cell type and time point are not known. Both conserved end residues are part of each CDR3. D genes are given only for firm matches. The size field is filled for only some rows; it gives once, few, many or a size class.

v_gene	j_gene	abundance	d_gene	CDR3nt	CDR3aa
TRBV7-9	TRBJ1-1	NA	NA	TGTGCCAGCACGGTTATGGGCACTGAAGCTTTCTTT	CASTVMGTEAFF
TRBV12-3/TRBV12-4	TRBJ1-5	few	TRBD1	TGTGCCAGCAGTTACGGGACAGAATGGGCCCAGCATTTT	CASSYGTEWAQHF
TRBV9	TRBJ1-2	NA	NA	TGTGCCAGCAGCCGGGGAGAATATGGCTACACCTTC	CASSRGEYGYTF
TRBV12-3/TRBV12-4	TRBJ1-5	few	TRBD1	TGTGCCAGCAGGGACAGGGGCGCGAGTGATCAGCCCCAGCATTTT	CASRDRGASDQPQHF
TRBV4-2	TRBJ2-3	NA	TRBD2	TGTGCCAGCAGCCAAGGCGGGGGGGTGCGGGATACGCAGTATTTT	CASSQGGGVRDTQYF
TRBV21-1	TRBJ2-1	once	NA	TGTGCCAGCAGCAATGGAGGCAGGGAGAAAGGGTCTGAGCAGTTCTTC	CASSNGGREKGSEQFF
TRBV11-2	TRBJ2-3	many	TRBD1	TGTGCCAGCAGTCCCCGGACAGGGACTAGCACAGATACGCAGTATTTT	CASSPRTGTSTDTQYF
TRBV6-5	TRBJ2-3	few	NA	TGTGCCAGCAGTTATCAGGGTTCAGATACGCAGTATTTT	CASSYQGSDTQYF
TRBV20-1	TRBJ2-1	many	NA	TGCAGTGCTAGAGATCCGGCAGGGGCCGGCAATGAGCAGTTCTTC	CSARDPAGAGNEQFF
TRBV5-1	TRBJ2-5	NA	TRBD2	TGCGCCAGCAACCAGCGGGGGGGTTACCAAGAGACCCAGTACTTC	CASNQRGGYQETQYF
TRBV20-1	TRBJ1-1	many	NA	TGCAGTGCTCCTCTAAACACTGAAGCTTTCTTT	CSAPLNTEAFF
TRBV6-2/TRBV6-3	TRBJ2-5	once	NA	TGTGCCAGCAGCCAAAATAAATATGGGGAGACCCAGTACTTC	CASSQNKYGETQYF
TRBV27	TRBJ2-1	many	TRBD2	TGTGCCAGCAGGACTAGCGGGGGGTCCCAGCAGTTCTTC	CASRTSGGSQQFF
TRBV12-3/TRBV12-4	TRBJ1-2	few	TRBD1	TGTGCCAGCAGTCCACCTGGACAGGGGGTATTTGGCTACACCTTC	CASSPPGQGVFGYTF
TRBV12-3/TRBV12-4	TRBJ1-5	few	NA	TGTGCCAGCAGTTTGGGGACCCTCGATCAGCCCCAGCATTTT	CASSLGTLDQPQHF
TRBV20-1	TRBJ2-5	many	NA	TGCAGTGCTAGTAGTGCCGGGAAAGAGACCCAGTACTTC	CSASSAGKETQYF
TRBV7-2	TRBJ2-3	few	NA	TGTGCCAGCAGCCCGCCGAGGGGCGGCTATAGCACAGATACGCAGTATTTT	CASSPPRGGYSTDTQYF
TRBV4-1	TRBJ2-4	NA	NA	TGCGCCAGCAGCCCAACTTGGCCGCAGGAAGAAAACATTCAGTACTTC	CASSPTWPQEENIQYF
TRBV7-7	TRBJ2-1	many	TRBD2	TGTGCCAGCAGTCCACTCATCGCGGGGGAGGGTGAGCAGTTCTTC	CASSPLIAGEGEQFF
TRBV11-2	TRBJ2-1	many	NA	TGTGCCAGCAGCCTCCCGGGAGGGACAGCGCAGTTCTTC	CASSLPGGTAQFF
TRBV12-3/TRBV12-4	TRBJ1-1	NA	NA	TGTGCCAGCAGTTCCAACAGCGAAGTGGCTTTCTTT	CASSSNSEVAFF
TRBV5-1	TRBJ1-1	NA	NA	TGCGCCAGCAGCCCAGGGTATGACTCCGACACTGAAGCTTTCTTT	CASSPGYDSDTEAFF
TRBV4-3	TRBJ2-3	few	NA	TGCGCCAGCAGCCAAGAACAGAGGTCCTATGCGCAGTATTTT	CASSQEQRSYAQYF
TRBV25-1	TRBJ1-2	NA	TRBD1	TGTGCCAGCAGTGATACAGGGGATCGGGGCTACACCTTC	CASSDTGDRGYTF
TRBV3-1	TRBJ1-5	many	TRBD1	TGTGCCAGCAGCCAAGGGACAGGGGATCAGCCCCAGCATTTT	CASSQGTGDQPQHF
TRBV2	TRBJ1-4	NA	NA	TGTGCCAGCAGTGACAAAACTAATGAAAAACTGTTTTTT	CASSDKTNEKLFF
TRBV12-3/TRBV12-4	TRBJ2-5	few	NA	TGTGCCAGCAGCCCCGGAGGGTTGTTCCAAGAGACCCAGTACTTC	CASSPGGLFQETQYF
TRBV7-2	TRBJ2-1	NA	NA	TGTGCCAGCAGCTGGGGACGACCAGGGAATGAGCAGTTCTTC	CASSWGRPGNEQFF
TRBV5-1	TRBJ2-5	once	NA	TGCGCCAGCAGCTTGGTGGGGACACGACAAGAGACCCAGTACTTC	CASSLVGTRQETQYF
TRBV9	TRBJ2-3	many	NA	TGTGCCAGCAGCGTAACCCGGGGCGGGGATACGCAGTATTTT	CASSVTRGGDTQYF
TRBV7-2	TRBJ1-1	few	TRBD1	TGTGCCAGCAGCTTCGCCGGGACAGGGGCCACTGAAGCTTTCTTT	CASSFAGTGATEAFF
TRBV7-9	TRBJ1-6	NA	NA	TGTGCCAGCAGCCCTTCTGGCTCCTATAATTCACCCCTCCACTTT	CASSPSGSYNSPLHF
TRBV12-3/TRBV12-4	TRBJ2-2	many	NA	TGTGCCAGCGAAGCCGGGGAGCTGTTTTTT	CASEAGELFF
TRBV2	TRBJ2-1	NA	NA	TGTGCCACCCCGGGTAGCTCAGGGCAGTTCTTC	CATPGSSGQFF
TRBV20-1	TRBJ2-5	NA	NA	TGCAGTGCTAGAGATCTGCCAGGGAGGTTAGGAGAGACCCAGTACTTC	CSARDLPGRLGETQYF
TRBV7-2	TRBJ2-2	NA	TRBD1	TGTGCCAGCAGCTTACTCCCCAGGGGGCTGGATTCCGGGGAGCTGTTTTTT	CASSLLPRGLDSGELFF
TRBV10-3	TRBJ2-3	NA	NA	TGTGCCATCAGTGGAGATTCAGGCACAGATACGCAGTATTTT	CAISGDSGTDTQYF
TRBV13	TRBJ2-1	few	NA	TGTGCCAGCAGCTTAGGAAGTGAGCAGTTCTTC	CASSLGSEQFF
TRBV7-9	TRBJ1-1	NA	NA	TGTGCCAGCGGCACAGGAGGGGGGGCGACTGAAGCTTTCTTT	CASGTGGGATEAFF
TRBV12-3/TRBV12-4	TRBJ2-3	many	NA	TGTGCCAGCAGTTTAAGTCCCGTGAGCACAGATACGCAGTATTTT	CASSLSPVSTDTQYF
TRBV4-3	TRBJ1-2	few	NA	TGCGCCAGCTCCCTAGGCGTCGCTAACTATGGCTACACCTTC	CASSLGVANYGYTF
TRBV28	TRBJ1-2	many	TRBD1	TGTGCCAGCAGTTCAGGGGGCATGGGCTACACCTTC	CASSSGGMGYTF
TRBV9	TRBJ2-1	few	TRBD2	TGTGCCAGCAGCGTAGCGGGGACTAGCGGCAACAATGAGCAGTTCTTC	CASSVAGTSGNNEQFF
TRBV20-1	TRBJ2-5	NA	NA	TGCAGTGCTAGGGCCGGCAGAGAGACCCAGTACTTC	CSARAGRETQYF
TRBV7-2	TRBJ2-7	few	NA	TGTGCCAGCAGCTTAGCGTGGAACTACGAGCAGTACTTC	CASSLAWNYEQYF
TRBV7-8	TRBJ2-2	NA	NA	TGTGCCAGCAGCCGGAGGTCCCGGGTCGCCGGGGAGCTGTTTTTT	CASSRRSRVAGELFF
TRBV5-6	TRBJ2-7	NA	NA	TGTGCCAGCAGCTCGGTTGCCGGGTGGGGCGAGCAGTACTTC	CASSSVAGWGEQYF
TRBV7-6	TRBJ2-1	many	NA	TGTGCCAGCAGCAGCACAGGGAACAATGAGCAGTTCTTC	CASSSTGNNEQFF
TRBV7-9	TRBJ2-3	few	TRBD2	TGTGCCAGCAGCTCACCGACTAGCGGGACCCCAGATACGCAGTATTTT	CASSSPTSGTPDTQYF
TRBV21-1	TRBJ1-5	NA	NA	TGTGCCCGGCGGGAAAGGCCCCAGCATTTT	CARRERPQHF
TRBV9	TRBJ2-5	few	NA	TGTGCCAGCAGCGTAGACTACAGGGTGGAGACCCAGTACTTC	CASSVDYRVETQYF
TRBV7-8	TRBJ2-7	NA	TRBD2	TGTGCCAGCAGCTTAACTCTAGCGGGGGTTCCCTACGAGCAGTACTTC	CASSLTLAGVPYEQYF
TRBV29-1	TRBJ2-3	NA	TRBD2	TGCAGCGTTGCGACTAGCGGTTCCACAGATACGCAGTATTTT	CSVATSGSTDTQYF
TRBV9	TRBJ1-4	many	NA	TGTGCCAGCAGCGTCGCCGCAACTAATGAAAAACTGTTTTTT	CASSVAATNEKLFF
TRBV4-3	TRBJ2-1	many	TRBD2	TGCGCCAGCAGACCCGGGACTAGCGCCTACAATGAGCAGTTCTTC	CASRPGTSAYNEQFF